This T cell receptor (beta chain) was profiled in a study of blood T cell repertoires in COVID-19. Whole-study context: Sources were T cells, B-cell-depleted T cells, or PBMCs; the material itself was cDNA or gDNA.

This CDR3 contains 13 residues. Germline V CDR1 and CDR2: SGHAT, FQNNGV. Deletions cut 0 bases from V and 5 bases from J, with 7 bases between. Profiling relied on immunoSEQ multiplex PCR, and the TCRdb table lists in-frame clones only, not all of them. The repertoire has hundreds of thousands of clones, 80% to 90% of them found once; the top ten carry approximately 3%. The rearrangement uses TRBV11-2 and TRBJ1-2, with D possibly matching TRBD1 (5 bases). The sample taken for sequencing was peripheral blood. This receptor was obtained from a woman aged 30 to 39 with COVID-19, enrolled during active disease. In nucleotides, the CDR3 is TGTGCCAGCAGCTTAGAGGACAATTATGGCTACACCTTC. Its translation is CASSLEDNYGYTF.